This TCR beta chain was retrieved from a study of STAT3 mutations in large granular lymphocyte leukemia. General study results and limits: No sample exists from the first appearance of each clone. In about 35% of the 18 patients, new TCR clonotypes emerged after therapy. Every T-LGLL patient had at least one immunodominant TCRbeta clonotype.

Germline V gene sequence: CDR1 SGDLS, CDR2 YYNGEE. This CDR3 has 16 residues. Germline trimming cut 0 bases from V and 4 bases from J; bases unmatched to any gene: 7. This clone appeared a single time. Its matching antigen is unknown. The repertoire was sequenced with immunoSEQ multiplex PCR; TCRdb's copy has only in-frame clones and lacks some. This table holds about 7,000 clones, 57% found once. The sequenced sample consisted of peripheral blood mononuclear cells. The receptor was derived from a boy younger than 18 with T-cell large granular lymphocyte leukemia. Some clones in this sample may be carry-over from other donors' samples. This chain links TRBV9 with TRBJ2-1; 7 nucleotides match TRBD2. In nucleotides, the CDR3 is TGTGCCAGCAGCGTAGCGGCGGGAGTGGGTTACAATGAGCAGTTCTTC. Its translation: CASSVAAGVGYNEQFF.